These 7 T cell receptor beta chains were all obtained from the same sample, sequenced in a study of TIL therapy for anti-PD-1-resistant metastatic lung cancer. Sequencing used immunoSEQ v3. Only in-frame clones appear in the TCRdb table, and some are missing; sequencing was by immunoSEQ multiplex PCR. Of more than 90,000 clones in the sample, 65% were seen once. Regarding time point: pre-treatment sample, taken before nivolumab and TIL therapy. Pleural nodules or supraclavicular lymph nodes made up most of the excised metastases sampled. The material was tumor tissue, obtained at baseline. The receptors were gathered from a person aged 25 to 85 with non-small cell lung cancer.

Only a few counts were recorded for this clone. This chain links TRBV5-1 with TRBJ1-1; 7 bases match TRBD1. This CDR3 comprises 13 residues. The germline V gene encodes CDR1 SGHRS and CDR2 YFSETQ. Trimming at V came to 3 bases and at J to 5 bases, leaving 4 bases not matched to a gene. The CDR3 DNA reads as TGCGCCAGCAGCTCGCAGGGGGAAACTGAAGCTTTCTTT. This gives the protein CASSSQGETEAFF.

A few counts support this clone. CDR3 bases: TGCGCCAGCAGCCAGCCCCCCTTTCATACGGGACAGGTCCGTGGCTACACCTTC. This encodes CASSQPPFHTGQVRGYTF. The chain recombines TRBV4-3 with TRBJ1-2; 8 nucleotides match TRBD1. This CDR3 is built from 18 residues. Germline-derived CDR1 and CDR2 are LGHNA and YSLEER. The V segment lost 3 bases and the J segment 7 bases; nucleotides outside the gene matches: 19.

The sample holds a few counts of this clone. The V gene is TRBV5-5, the J gene TRBJ1-1; 7 nucleotides agree with TRBD1. Germline lookup yields CDR1 SGHKS and CDR2 YYEKEE (reference sequence). The CDR3 loop spans 13 amino acids. After removal of 0 bases from V and 4 bases from J, the junction contained 0 bases not matched to a gene. The CDR3 sequence is CASSLDRGTEAFF. As DNA, the CDR3 is TGTGCCAGCAGCTTGGACAGGGGCACTGAAGCTTTCTTT.

This chain links TRBV7-9 with TRBJ1-1; weak D call: TRBD1 (5 bases). Germline CDR1 reads SEHNR; CDR2 reads FQNEAQ (reference sequence). This CDR3 region has 14 residues. V was pared by 5 bases and J by 1 base, with 11 bases between. The CDR3 spells CASSPGHQNTEAFF. The CDR3 DNA reads TGTGCCAGCAGCCCTGGACACCAGAACACTGAAGCTTTCTTT.

V gene TRBV4-1 combines with J gene TRBJ1-4; D gene ambiguous. The germline V gene has CDR1 MGHRA and CDR2 YSYEKL. The CDR3 contains 17 residues. Trimming removed 4 bases at V and 0 bases at J, with 15 bases between. This chain's CDR3 is CASSPRGSRPTNEKLFF. For the CDR3, the DNA is TGCGCCAGCAGCCCAAGAGGGTCTAGACCAACTAATGAAAAACTGTTTTTT.

This rearrangement joins TRBV14 to TRBJ2-7; tentatively, D is TRBD2 (5 bases). CDR1 is SGHDN and CDR2 is FVKESK in the germline V gene. Trimming removed 6 bases from V and 6 bases from J, with 9 bases in between. The CDR3 sequence is 11 residues long. The CDR3 DNA is TGTGCCAGCAGTCACGGGATCGAGCAGTACTTC. Residues: CASSHGIEQYF.

The chain uses TRBV6-2 or TRBV6-3 and TRBJ2-5; D might be TRBD1 (5 bases). The germline V gene encodes CDR1 MNHEY and CDR2 SVGEGT. This CDR3 spans 13 amino acids. The germline V and J ends were trimmed by 5 bases and 2 bases, with 9 bases remaining between them. The DNA of the CDR3 is TGTGCCAGCAGTGGGGCTGATCAAGAGACCCAGTACTTC. Protein: CASSGADQETQYF.